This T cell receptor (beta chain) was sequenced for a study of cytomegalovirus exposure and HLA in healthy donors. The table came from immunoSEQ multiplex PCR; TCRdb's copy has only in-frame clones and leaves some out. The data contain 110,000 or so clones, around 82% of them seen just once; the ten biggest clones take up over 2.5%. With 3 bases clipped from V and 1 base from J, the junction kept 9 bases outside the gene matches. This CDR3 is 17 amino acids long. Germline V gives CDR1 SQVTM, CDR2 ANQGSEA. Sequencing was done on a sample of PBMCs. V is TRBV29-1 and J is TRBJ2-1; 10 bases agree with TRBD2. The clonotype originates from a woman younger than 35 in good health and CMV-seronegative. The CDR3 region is CSVEGLAGVGSYNEQFF. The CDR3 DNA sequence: TGCAGCGTTGAGGGTCTAGCGGGGGTAGGTTCCTACAATGAGCAGTTCTTC.